This TCR beta chain was identified during a study of OX40 agonist ivuxolimab in advanced cancers. Across the study: Earlier anti-PD-1, anti-PD-L1 or anti-CTLA-4 therapy was permitted; 30% to 45% had received some.

Study results and caveats: CD8+ T cells were the subset that, on average, had more expanded clones than CD4+. Partly responding patients at 0.1-3.0 mg/kg showed some of the smallest clonal expansion.

Concerning this clone itself: The antigen remains undetermined.

Produced via immunoSEQ multiplex PCR; TCRdb's table is partial and in-frame only. This table has about 82,000 clones, approximately 85% appearing once. The V gene lost 7 bases and the J gene lost 0 bases, with 6 bases spanning the gap. Germline V gene sequence: CDR1 MDHEN, CDR2 SYDVKM. This CDR3 has 13 residues. The V and J genes are TRBV28 and TRBJ1-4, with D unclear. This specimen was CD4+ or CD8+ T cells sorted from blood, taken in a trial of the OX40 agonist ivuxolimab. The receptor was isolated from an adult with an advanced solid tumor such as melanoma, head and neck, liver or kidney cancer. Here the CDR3 reads CASTGATNEKLFF. CDR3 DNA: TGTGCCAGCACCGGGGCAACTAATGAAAAACTGTTTTTT.